Sequencing of this T cell receptor (beta chain) was carried out in a study of response to subunit inactivated influenza vaccine. Study findings and constraints: There was a suggestion from the authors that each seasonal influenza vaccination recruits few new T cells.

Germline V gives CDR1 MNHEY, CDR2 SVGAGI. CDR3 length: 18 residues. V gave up 5 bases and J gave up 0 bases; unmatched junction bases: 8. Concerning this clonotype: Its antigen is unidentified.

Using its own MiXCR run on the RT-PCR reads, TCRdb lists one record per CDR3 protein. This sample has some 520,000 distinct CDR3 sequences; more than 15% occur once, and the top ten carry 3% to 3.5%. This material consisted of CD4+ T cells sorted from PBMCs, taken around 25 months after vaccination. This sequence joins TRBV6-5 and TRBJ2-7, with 15 bases matching TRBD2. This receptor was obtained from a man aged 50-75 years who received an inactivated influenza vaccine. The CDR3 coding sequence is TGTGCCAGCAGTACTGGACTAGCGGGAGGGCCAAACTCCTACGAGCAGTACTTC. This sequence encodes CASSTGLAGGPNSYEQYF.